Each of the 21 T cell receptor beta chains below was sequenced from the same sample in a study of T-cell memory formation after mild COVID-19. MiXCR was run by TCRdb on the 5' RACE reads, yielding one entry per CDR3 protein. The sample consists of roughly 89,000 distinct CDR3 sequences, 10% to 15% of them appearing once. Sequences were obtained from PBMCs or a T cell subset sorted from them (not recorded which). The origin of the receptors is an adult woman who had mild COVID-19 (a few samples of this study predate the infection). Cell type and time point are not known.

This clonotype occurred a few times. This chain uses TRBV5-1 with TRBJ1-1, with D possibly being TRBD1 (5 bases). Trimming pared 0 bases from V and 0 bases from J, leaving 12 bases between. CDR3 length: 16 residues. CDR1 SGHRS and CDR2 YFSETQ come from the germline V gene. CDR3 in amino acids: CASSLGLGGMNTEAFF. The CDR3 DNA sequence: TGCGCCAGCAGCTTGGGGTTGGGGGGGATGAACACTGAAGCTTTCTTT.

This clonotype turned up a few times. V usage is TRBV10-3 and J usage is TRBJ2-7; a weak D match, TRBD2 (6 bases). V dropped 10 bases and J dropped 0 bases, with 10 bases sitting between them. Germline CDR1 ENHRY, CDR2 SYGVKD. CDR3 length: 12 residues. CDR3 in amino acids: CATSGDSYEQYF. CDR3 DNA sequence: TGTGCCACCTCGGGGGACTCCTACGAGCAGTACTTC.

The chain joins TRBV12-3 or TRBV12-4 to TRBJ2-1; 9 bases align to TRBD1. The CDR3 loop spans 13 amino acids. J was trimmed by 10 bases and V by 7 bases; bases with no gene match: 8. CDR3 in DNA: TGTGCCAGCACGGACAGGGGATTAAGGGAGCAGTTCTTC. Its translation: CASTDRGLREQFF.

This clonotype was counted ten times or more. The rearrangement joins TRBV24-1 to TRBJ2-3, with 8 bases identical to TRBD2. Germline V gives CDR1 KGHDR, CDR2 SFDVKD. Trimming at V came to 3 bases and at J to 5 bases, leaving 6 bases not matched to a gene. The length of the CDR3 is 15 residues. The CDR3 protein is CATSDKRGWEDTQYF. The CDR3 DNA reads as TGTGCCACCAGTGATAAGCGGGGGTGGGAAGATACGCAGTATTTT.

In its sample, this clonotype was seen many times. The chain recombines TRBV4-3 with TRBJ2-7; possible D gene TRBD1, 6 bases. The CDR3 has 14 amino acids. The ends were cut back, 0 bases at V and 5 bases at J, with 11 bases in the middle. Germline CDR1 and CDR2: LGHNA and YSLEER. CDR3 nucleotide sequence: TGCGCCAGCAGCCAAGATTCAGGGGTCGACGAGCAGTACTTC. Translation: CASSQDSGVDEQYF.

J is TRBJ2-7 and V is TRBV20-1; weak D call: TRBD2 (6 bases). Per germline, CDR1 DFQATT and CDR2 SNEGSKA (reference sequence). Deletions cut 5 bases from V and 2 bases from J, with 13 bases between. The CDR3 length is 13 residues. The DNA of the CDR3 is TGCAGTGCTTGGAGGGACCCTACCTACGAGCAGTACTTC. This codes for CSAWRDPTYEQYF.

Worth noting for this clonotype: An end of the junction does not agree with germline; a read error may underlie this. The V gene is TRBV4-1, the J gene TRBJ2-5; 7 bases agree with TRBD2. Germline CDR1 is MGHRA and CDR2 is YSYEKL. This CDR3 contains 15 residues. CDR3 sequence (DNA): TGCGCCAGAAGCCAGGTGCATAGCGGGCAAGAGACCCAGTACTTC. This sequence encodes CARSQVHSGQETQYF.

This clonotype was seen only a few times. This chain connects TRBV20-1 to TRBJ2-3; TRBD2 matches 10 bases. Germline loops: CDR1 DFQATT, CDR2 SNEGSKA (reference sequence). The CDR3 is 18 amino acids. The J segment lost 5 bases and the V segment lost 0 bases, leaving 14 bases of the junction unmatched. The CDR3 DNA reads as TGCAGTGCTAGAGATGTCAGCCTAGCGGGGGCCCGGGGAGATACGCAGTATTTT. Its protein is CSARDVSLAGARGDTQYF.

The genes are TRBV6-5 and TRBJ1-5; 10 bases line up with TRBD1. V trimming: 4 bases; J trimming: 6 bases; junction bases outside the gene matches: 6. Per the germline V gene, CDR1 is MNHEY and CDR2 is SVGAGI. The CDR3 extends over 15 amino acids. This CDR3 is CASSSNDRGLQPQHF. The CDR3 nucleotides are TGTGCCAGCAGTTCTAATGACAGGGGGCTTCAGCCCCAGCATTTT.

This clonotype was found a few times. V and J are TRBV7-9 and TRBJ2-7, with 9 bases identical to TRBD1. The CDR3 sequence is 16 residues long. The germline gives CDR1 SEHNR, CDR2 FQNEAQ (reference sequence). V lost 5 bases and J lost 0; bases outside the gene matches: 8. This chain's CDR3 is CASSPPGQGLSYEQYF. As DNA, the CDR3 is TGTGCCAGCAGCCCCCCGGGACAGGGTCTCTCCTACGAGCAGTACTTC.

The rearrangement links TRBV28 to TRBJ2-7; 7 bases map to TRBD1. CDR1 and CDR2 from the germline V gene are MDHEN and SYDVKM. J lost 3 bases, V lost 10 bases, and 15 bases had no gene match. The CDR3 extends over 15 amino acids. Here the CDR3 reads CAITPDRTLLYEQYF. CDR3 sequence (DNA): TGTGCCATAACTCCGGACAGGACCCTTCTCTACGAGCAGTACTTC.

This chain uses TRBV4-2 with TRBJ2-2, with D tentatively TRBD2 (6 bases). This CDR3 region has 18 residues. The V end was cut by 1 base, the J end by 8 bases, with 23 bases between. Germline-derived CDR1 and CDR2 are LGHNA and YNFKEQ. The CDR3 bases are TGTGCCAGCAGCCAAGGAGAGACGGGAGCGCGCCTAGGGGGGGAGCTGTTTTTT. Its protein is CASSQGETGARLGGELFF.

DNA for the CDR3: TGTGCCAGCAGCCAAAGCGGTCTCCGAAACGGTTTAGATACGCAGTATTTT. Amino acids: CASSQSGLRNGLDTQYF. This chain uses TRBV7-3 with TRBJ2-3; possibly TRBD2 for D (5 bases). CDR3 size: 17 residues. V was clipped by 5 bases and J by 5 bases, with 23 bases between them. The germline gives CDR1 SGHTA, CDR2 FQGTGA.

This clonotype was seen at least ten times. The V and J genes are TRBV4-1 and TRBJ2-7; 8 positions agree with TRBD1. V dropped 1 base and J dropped 1; count of bases not matched to a gene: 0. Looked up from germline, CDR1 is MGHRA and CDR2 is YSYEKL. CDR3 length equals 14 residues. CDR3 coding DNA: TGCGCCAGCAGCCAAGGACAGGGGTCCTACGAGCAGTACTTC. This translates into CASSQGQGSYEQYF.

This clonotype was found a few times. The CDR3 region is CASSSAAELFF. The DNA of the CDR3 is TGTGCCAGCAGCTCCGCCGCGGAGCTGTTTTTT. The J gene is TRBJ2-2, the V gene TRBV7-9, with unresolved D. Germline V lookup: CDR1 SEHNR, CDR2 FQNEAQ (reference sequence). Trimming took off 4 bases at V and 10 bases at J, with 7 bases between the two ends. This CDR3 has 11 amino acids. The whole variable domain, remainder taken from reference TRBV7-9 and TRBJ2-2, is DTGVSQNPRHKITKRGQNVTFRCDPISEHNRLYWYRQTLGQGPEFLTYFQNEAQLEKSRLLSDRFSAERPKGSFSTLEIQRTEQGDSAMYLCASSSAAELFFGEGSRLTVL.

The rearrangement uses TRBV12-3 or TRBV12-4 and TRBJ1-2; the D gene is possibly TRBD1 (6 bases). Trimming cost V 6 bases and J 8 bases, with 16 bases left between them. This CDR3 comprises 13 residues. CDR3 nucleotides: TGTGCCAGCAGCTTTGGGGGGGCGACGGGCTACACCTTC. Its translation: CASSFGGATGYTF.

This sequence joins TRBV6-6 and TRBJ2-1; TRBD2 aligns across 7 bases. The junction had 6 bases not matched to a gene; V was cut back by 0 bases and J by 1 base. CDR1 is MNHNY and CDR2 is SVGAGI in the germline V gene (reference sequence). CDR3 length: 17 residues. The CDR3: CASSYSTERGSYNEQFF. The CDR3 region has the DNA TGTGCCAGCAGTTACTCGACCGAGCGGGGATCCTACAATGAGCAGTTCTTC.

This clonotype was counted between two and nine times. The chain is built from TRBV5-6 and TRBJ2-3, with D hard to call. CDR1 and CDR2 (germline): SGHDT, YYEEEE. V lost 2 bases and J lost 4, with 5 bases in between. CDR3 length equals 12 residues. As DNA, the CDR3 is TGTGCCAGCAGCTTACGATCAGATACGCAGTATTTT. The encoded protein is CASSLRSDTQYF.

The chain uses TRBV27 and TRBJ2-7; D remains unclear. This CDR3 spans 13 amino acids. Trimming removed 2 bases at V and 3 bases at J, with 8 bases between. Per the germline V gene, CDR1 is MNHEY and CDR2 is SMNVEV (reference sequence). The CDR3: CASSLGRDYEQYF. Here the CDR3 DNA reads TGTGCCAGCAGTTTAGGAAGAGACTACGAGCAGTACTTC.

This clonotype was observed once. The gene calls are TRBV7-2 and TRBJ2-3, with TRBD1 as a possible D gene (7 bases). This CDR3 is built from 17 residues. From germline, CDR1 is SGHTA and CDR2 FQGNSA. Deletions cut 5 bases from V and 2 bases from J, with 20 bases between. CDR3 protein: CASSPLSGGSYTDTQYF. The CDR3 region has the DNA TGTGCCAGCAGCCCACTCTCAGGGGGGTCCTACACAGATACGCAGTATTTT.

The chain carries TRBV29-1 and TRBJ2-7, with a tentative D call TRBD2 (6 bases). CDR1 is SQVTM and CDR2 is ANQGSEA in the germline V gene. The germline V and J ends were trimmed by 0 bases and 0 bases, with 12 bases remaining between them. CDR3 size: 15 residues. The CDR3 is CSVEEAGQSSYEQYF. Written as DNA, the CDR3 is TGCAGCGTTGAAGAGGCGGGGCAGAGCTCCTACGAGCAGTACTTC.